This is a list of T cell receptor beta chains from one sample in a study of CD8 T cell repertoires and HIV-1 epitope variants. Data came from immunoSEQ multiplex PCR; TCRdb stores just in-frame clones and leaves some out. This sample carries roughly 5,700 clones, 66% of them seen once, and the ten largest clones take 35% to 50%. Their recognized antigens are unknown. Sequenced: cultured CD8+ T cells derived from PBMCs. Receptors were obtained from a male donor with HIV. The CDR3 runs from the conserved cysteine through the conserved F or W. Clone size is shown for a subset of rows, as once, few, many or a class of expanded clone.

size: NA
V: TRBV19
J: TRBJ2-7
CDR3: CASSARDRGYEQYF

size: NA
V: TRBV18
J: TRBJ2-7
CDR3: CASSPGQGANEQYF

size: NA
V: TRBV4-3
J: TRBJ1-2
CDR3: CASSQDDRGSYGYTF

size: NA
V: TRBV9
J: TRBJ2-6
CDR3: CASSPYGAGANVLTF

size: NA
V: TRBV27
J: TRBJ2-7
CDR3: CASSLQAGSSYEQYF

size: NA
V: TRBV5-5
J: TRBJ1-2
CDR3: CASSQDPPDLDYGYTF

size: NA
V: TRBV9
J: TRBJ2-5
CDR3: CASSVDMETQYF

size: few
V: TRBV28
J: TRBJ1-2
CDR3: CASSSSDSNYGYTF

size: few
V: TRBV6-5
J: TRBJ2-7
CDR3: CASSYFGAYEQYF

size: few
V: TRBV7-9
J: TRBJ1-5
CDR3: CASSLAGGNQPQHF

size: NA
V: TRBV19
J: TRBJ2-7
CDR3: CASKAGPTYEQYF

size: few
V: TRBV9
J: TRBJ1-1
CDR3: CASSVKTDAEAFF

size: NA
V: TRBV11-2
J: TRBJ2-5
CDR3: CASSLDLTGSAETQYF

size: NA
V: TRBV5-6
J: TRBJ1-2
CDR3: CASSLGGNGYTF

size: NA
V: TRBV19
J: TRBJ1-1
CDR3: CASSISTNTEAFF

size: NA
V: TRBV27
J: TRBJ1-5
CDR3: CASSGQGAFQPQHF

size: NA
V: TRBV27
J: TRBJ2-7
CDR3: CASSLYRASGYEQYF

size: NA
V: TRBV6-5
J: TRBJ1-1
CDR3: CASSYSTGGNAEAFF

size: medium-sized
V: TRBV7-9
J: TRBJ2-2
CDR3: CASSLKSSGELFF

size: NA
V: TRBV5-8
J: TRBJ2-2
CDR3: CASSLYPSGSLGTGELFF

size: NA
V: TRBV28
J: TRBJ2-1
CDR3: CASSFEGGLYNEQFF

size: NA
V: TRBV6-5
J: TRBJ2-7
CDR3: CASSATGTPYEQYF

size: NA
V: TRBV19
J: TRBJ1-1
CDR3: CASSIGAGTTEAFF

size: NA
V: TRBV10-1
J: TRBJ1-2
CDR3: CASSDVVKGDKDYGYTF

size: NA
V: TRBV13
J: TRBJ2-3
CDR3: CASSFLPDRVADTQYF

size: NA
V: TRBV28
J: TRBJ2-7
CDR3: CATENSIAGGPGGEQYF